This TCR beta chain was captured by sequencing in a study of identical twins. General study points: Model-predicted out-of-frame TCR alpha sharing fell below observed values in monozygotic twins. Instead of following the same donors, the conclusions were based on cross-sectional statistical analysis. Diverse VJ usage suggested most zero-insertion clonotypes were not invariant T cells. The study found excess low generation probability among twin-shared out-of-frame alpha sequences.

A few counts support this clonotype. Its antigen is as yet unknown. TCRdb reprocessed the 5' RACE reads via MiXCR and lists one record per CDR3 protein. This sample has a few hundred thousand distinct CDR3 sequences, with 9% to 10% found just once. The data also belong to a second study, concerning yellow fever vaccine responses in identical twins.

The specimen was PBMCs. The receptor was isolated from a woman between 18 and 30 years old in good health.

The CDR3 DNA sequence: TGTGCCAGCAGCTCCACCCCCGGGACTAACTCCTACGAGCAGTACTTC. Protein sequence: CASSSTPGTNSYEQYF. The chain couples TRBV7-9 to TRBJ2-7; 7 bases agree with TRBD2. Trimming took 4 bases from V and 0 from J; bases not matched to a gene: 9. The germline gives CDR1 SEHNR, CDR2 FQNEAQ (reference sequence). CDR3 length equals 16 residues. Using reference TRBV7-9 and TRBJ2-7 for the parts outside the CDR3, the full variable domain is DTGVSQNPRHKITKRGQNVTFRCDPISEHNRLYWYRQTLGQGPEFLTYFQNEAQLEKSRLLSDRFSAERPKGSFSTLEIQRTEQGDSAMYLCASSSTPGTNSYEQYFGPGTRLTVT.